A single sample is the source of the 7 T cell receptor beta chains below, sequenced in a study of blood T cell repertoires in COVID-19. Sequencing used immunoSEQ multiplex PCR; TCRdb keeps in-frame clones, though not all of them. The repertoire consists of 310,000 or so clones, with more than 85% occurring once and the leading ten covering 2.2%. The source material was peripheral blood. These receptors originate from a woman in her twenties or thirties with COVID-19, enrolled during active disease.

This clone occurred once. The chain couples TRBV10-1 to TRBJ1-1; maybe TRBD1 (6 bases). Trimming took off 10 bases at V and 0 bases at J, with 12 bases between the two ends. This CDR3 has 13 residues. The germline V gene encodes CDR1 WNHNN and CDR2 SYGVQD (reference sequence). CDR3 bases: TGCGCCACTTCGGACAGCTTGAACACTGAAGCTTTCTTT. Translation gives CATSDSLNTEAFF.

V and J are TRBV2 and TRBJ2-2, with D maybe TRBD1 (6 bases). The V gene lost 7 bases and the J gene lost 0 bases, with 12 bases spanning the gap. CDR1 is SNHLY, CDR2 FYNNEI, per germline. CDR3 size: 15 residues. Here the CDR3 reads CASMLSGANTGELFF. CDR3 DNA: TGTGCCAGCATGTTGTCAGGGGCGAACACCGGGGAGCTGTTTTTT.

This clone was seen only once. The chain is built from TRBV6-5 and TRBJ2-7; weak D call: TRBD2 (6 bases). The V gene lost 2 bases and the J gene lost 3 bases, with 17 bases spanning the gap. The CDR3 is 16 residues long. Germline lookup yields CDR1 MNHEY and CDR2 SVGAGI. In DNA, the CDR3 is TGTGCCAGCAGTTACGGGCCGGGGGACCGCCACTACGAGCAGTACTTC. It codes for CASSYGPGDRHYEQYF.

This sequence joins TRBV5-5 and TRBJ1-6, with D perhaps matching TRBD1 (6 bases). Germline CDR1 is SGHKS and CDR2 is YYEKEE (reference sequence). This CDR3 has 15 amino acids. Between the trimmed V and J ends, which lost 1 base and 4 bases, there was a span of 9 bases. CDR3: CASSLLGAYNSPLHF. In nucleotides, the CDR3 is TGTGCCAGCAGCTTGTTGGGGGCGTATAATTCACCCCTCCACTTT.

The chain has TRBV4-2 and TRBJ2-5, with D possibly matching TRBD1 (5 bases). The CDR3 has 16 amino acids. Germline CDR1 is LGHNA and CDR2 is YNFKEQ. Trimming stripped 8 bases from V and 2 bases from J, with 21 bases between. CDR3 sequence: CASSSTVTTSQETQYF. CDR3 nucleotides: TGTGCCAGCTCATCGACAGTCACCACATCACAAGAGACCCAGTACTTC.

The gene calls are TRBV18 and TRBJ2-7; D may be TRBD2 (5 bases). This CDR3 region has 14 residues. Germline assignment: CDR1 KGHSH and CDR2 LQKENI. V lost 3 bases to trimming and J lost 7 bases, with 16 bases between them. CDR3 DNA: TGTGCCAGCTCACCCCCTACGCAGACGGGGGAGCAGTACTTC. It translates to CASSPPTQTGEQYF.

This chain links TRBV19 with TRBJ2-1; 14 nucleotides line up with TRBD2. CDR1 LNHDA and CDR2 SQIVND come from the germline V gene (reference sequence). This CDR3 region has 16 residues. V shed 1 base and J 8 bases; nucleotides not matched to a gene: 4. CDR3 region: CASSIVGTSGSYEQFF. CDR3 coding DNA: TGTGCCAGTAGTATAGTTGGGACTAGCGGGAGCTATGAGCAGTTCTTC.